This T cell receptor (beta chain) was identified in a study of OX40 agonist ivuxolimab in advanced cancers. V lost 2 bases, J lost 7 bases, and 11 bases lay in between. The CDR3 spans 12 residues. The V gene's germline CDR1 is GTSNPN and CDR2 SVGIG (reference sequence). Clones were read by immunoSEQ multiplex PCR, and TCRdb kept only the in-frame ones, dropping some. The repertoire holds 35,000 to 40,000 clones, with approximately 90% as singletons. The sample was CD4+ or CD8+ T cells sorted from blood, taken in a trial of the OX40 agonist ivuxolimab. The TCR originated in an adult with an advanced solid tumor such as melanoma, head and neck, liver or kidney cancer. The gene calls are TRBV30 and TRBJ2-5; D is possibly TRBD2 (5 bases). The CDR3 DNA follows: TGTGCCTGGAGTAATGACTACGGGACCCAGTACTTC. Its translation: CAWSNDYGTQYF. Full variable domain (missing parts from reference TRBV30 and TRBJ2-5): SQTIHQWPATLVQPVGSPLSLECTVEGTSNPNLYWYRQAAGRGLQLLFYSVGIGQISSEVPQNLSASRPQDRQFILSSKKLLLSDSGFYLCAWSNDYGTQYFGPGTRLLVL.